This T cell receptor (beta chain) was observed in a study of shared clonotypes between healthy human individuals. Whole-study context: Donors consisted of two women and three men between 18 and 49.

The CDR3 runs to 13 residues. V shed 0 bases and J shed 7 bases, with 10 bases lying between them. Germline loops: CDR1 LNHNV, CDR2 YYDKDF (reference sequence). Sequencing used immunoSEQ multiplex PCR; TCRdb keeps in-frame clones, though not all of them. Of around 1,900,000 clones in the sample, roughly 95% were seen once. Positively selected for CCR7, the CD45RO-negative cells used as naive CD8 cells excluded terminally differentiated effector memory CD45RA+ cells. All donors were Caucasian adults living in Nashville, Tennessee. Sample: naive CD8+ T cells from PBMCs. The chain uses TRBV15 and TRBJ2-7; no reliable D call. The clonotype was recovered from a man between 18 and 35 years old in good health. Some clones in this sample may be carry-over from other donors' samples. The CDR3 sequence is CATSRDGPREQYF. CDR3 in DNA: TGTGCCACCAGCAGAGATGGGCCCAGAGAGCAGTACTTC.